Shown below are 30 T cell receptor beta chains from a single sample sequenced in a study of identical twins. TCRdb called the 5' RACE reads again in MiXCR, with one record for every CDR3 protein. This repertoire shows 500,000 or so distinct CDR3 sequences, roughly an eighth found once; its top ten account for 0.98%. These same data were also listed under a study on yellow fever vaccine responses in identical twins.

The sample taken for sequencing was CD4+ T cells sorted from blood. These receptors all come from a woman aged 18-29 years in good health.

The rearrangement uses TRBV20-1 and TRBJ1-6; possible D gene TRBD1, 5 bases. The germline V gene encodes CDR1 DFQATT and CDR2 SNEGSKA (reference sequence). The CDR3 runs 12 residues. Written as DNA, the CDR3 is TGCAGCGCAGGGACCGCGAATTCACCCCTCCACTTT. It codes for CSAGTANSPLHF.

This chain uses TRBV25-1 with TRBJ2-7; a weak D match, TRBD1 (5 bases). V dropped 4 bases and J dropped 5 bases, with 15 bases sitting between them. Germline assignment: CDR1 MGHDK and CDR2 SYGVNS. CDR3 size: 14 residues. CDR3 coding DNA: TGTGCCAGCAGTGCTTTGGGGCAGGTGAACGAGCAGTACTTC. It is translated as CASSALGQVNEQYF.

This clonotype showed up many times. The chain recombines TRBV7-3 with TRBJ2-1; no clear D gene. The CDR3 loop spans 11 amino acids. Trimming took 5 bases from V and 9 from J, leaving 8 bases between them. The germline gives CDR1 SGHTA, CDR2 FQGTGA. Written as DNA, the CDR3 is TGTGCCAGCAGCCAAGGGCTTGAGCAGTTCTTC. It specifies CASSQGLEQFF.

The chain uses TRBV6-5 and TRBJ2-3; TRBD2 matches at 10 bases. The CDR3 totals 16 residues. Germline V gene data show CDR1 as MNHEY and CDR2 as SVGAGI. V was clipped by 1 base and J by 3 bases; unmatched bases: 4. CDR3 DNA sequence: TGTGCCAGCAGTTACTTCAGCGGGGGGGCAACAGATACGCAGTATTTT. Its protein product is CASSYFSGGATDTQYF.

V and J are TRBV6-5 and TRBJ2-1; no definite D call. The V end lost 0 bases, the J end lost 0 bases, and 6 bases lay between the germline ends. The CDR3 is 15 amino acids. Germline lookup yields CDR1 MNHEY and CDR2 SVGAGI. The CDR3 spells CASSYSPTSYNEQFF. The CDR3 DNA sequence: TGTGCCAGCAGTTACTCGCCGACCTCCTACAATGAGCAGTTCTTC.

This clonotype has just a few counts. This chain joins TRBV6-5 and TRBJ2-7, with D unresolved. The germline V gene has CDR1 MNHEY and CDR2 SVGAGI. The CDR3 contains 14 residues. V was pared by 1 base and J by 6 bases, with 13 bases between. The CDR3 bases are TGTGCCAGCAGTTACTTGGTTGGGCAGGCCGAGCAGTACTTC. It specifies CASSYLVGQAEQYF.

This clonotype was detected only a few times. The chain links TRBV3-1 to TRBJ2-2; D ambiguous. CDR3 size: 12 residues. With 5 bases removed from V and 5 bases from J, the gap between germline ends came to 6 bases. Germline CDR1 LGHDT, CDR2 YNNKEL (reference sequence). CDR3 in amino acids: CASSVTTGELFF. The CDR3 DNA follows: TGTGCCAGCAGCGTCACAACCGGGGAGCTGTTTTTT.

There are many counts of this clonotype. The rearrangement joins TRBV29-1 to TRBJ2-3; 8 bases are a match to TRBD1. In germline, CDR1 is SQVTM, CDR2 ANQGSEA. This CDR3 region has 15 residues. Trimming took 3 bases from V and 1 from J; bases not matched to a gene: 6. CDR3 protein: CSVDTRGQGTDTQYF. DNA of the CDR3: TGCAGCGTTGACACTCGGGGACAGGGCACAGATACGCAGTATTTT.

This clonotype was seen a handful of times. CDR3 nucleotides: TGCGCCAGCAGCTTAAGGGGACAGGGGGCTGCGAACACCGGGGAGCTGTTTTTT. This sequence encodes CASSLRGQGAANTGELFF. The V and J genes are TRBV5-1 and TRBJ2-2; the match to TRBD1 covers 12 bases. This CDR3 spans 18 amino acids. The V gene's germline CDR1 is SGHRS and CDR2 YFSETQ. V lost 2 bases and J lost 0; bases outside the gene matches: 5.

There are a few counts of this clonotype. The gene calls are TRBV20-1 and TRBJ2-3, with 7 bases that match TRBD2. The CDR3 is made up of 12 amino acids. V lost 5 bases, J lost 4 bases, and 3 bases stayed unmatched. Per the germline V gene, CDR1 is DFQATT and CDR2 is SNEGSKA (reference sequence). In DNA form, the CDR3 reads TGCAGTGCTGGACTAGTTGCAGATACGCAGTATTTT. This gives the protein CSAGLVADTQYF.

The rearrangement links TRBV28 to TRBJ2-2; D remains ambiguous. This CDR3 contains 14 residues. Germline V CDR1 and CDR2: MDHEN, SYDVKM. V was cut by 4 bases and J by 9 bases, with 15 bases left in between. CDR3 residues: CASSYSAASRELFF. DNA for the CDR3: TGTGCCAGCAGTTACAGCGCCGCCAGCCGGGAGCTGTTTTTT.

This clonotype was found a few times. CDR3 region: CASSAGTGAIANYGYTF. In DNA, the CDR3 is TGCGCCAGCAGCGCCGGGACAGGGGCGATAGCTAACTATGGCTACACCTTC. The chain has TRBV5-1 and TRBJ1-2; TRBD1 agrees at 10 bases. The germline V gene encodes CDR1 SGHRS and CDR2 YFSETQ. The V and J ends lost 4 bases and 0 bases, in that order; junction bases with no gene match: 9. CDR3 size: 17 residues.

This clonotype was detected ten times or more. The V gene is TRBV6-1, the J gene TRBJ1-2; 10 nucleotides align to TRBD1. Germline V lookup: CDR1 MNHNS, CDR2 SASEGT. With V trimmed by 6 bases and J by 3 bases, 7 bases remained unmatched. The CDR3 length is 15 residues. The CDR3 nucleotides are TGTGCCAGCAGACAAGGGACAGGGGCTTACTATGGCTACACCTTC. Encoded protein: CASRQGTGAYYGYTF.

The genes are TRBV25-1 and TRBJ2-1, with 10 bases lining up with TRBD2. Germline V gene lookup returns CDR1 MGHDK and CDR2 SYGVNS. V was pared by 0 bases and J by 6 bases, with 2 bases of the junction left unmatched. This CDR3 has 15 residues. CDR3 coding DNA: TGTGCCAGCAGTGAATACGCTAGCGGGAGCAATGAGCAGTTCTTC. Encoded protein: CASSEYASGSNEQFF.

This clonotype was observed a few times. The chain couples TRBV27 to TRBJ2-7; D might be TRBD1 (6 bases). Germline V gives CDR1 MNHEY, CDR2 SMNVEV (reference sequence). V lost 5 bases to trimming and J lost 7 bases, with 15 bases between them. CDR3 length: 13 residues. CDR3 in amino acids: CASSPETGPEQYF. CDR3 nucleotides: TGTGCCAGCAGTCCCGAGACAGGCCCTGAGCAGTACTTC.

This clonotype was detected only a few times. The V call is TRBV5-1, the J call TRBJ2-4; 9 bases match TRBD2. V lost 1 base, J lost 5 bases, and 1 base stayed unmatched. Germline V gene sequence: CDR1 SGHRS, CDR2 YFSETQ. This CDR3 spans 14 amino acids. The CDR3 protein is CASSLRGRENIQYF. For the CDR3, the DNA is TGCGCCAGCAGCTTGCGCGGGAGGGAAAACATTCAGTACTTC.

This clonotype was seen only a few times. This sequence joins TRBV5-5 and TRBJ2-6, with 8 bases aligning to TRBD1. CDR1 is SGHKS and CDR2 is YYEKEE in the germline V gene (reference sequence). After removal of 0 bases from V and 0 bases from J, the junction contained 5 bases not matched to a gene. The CDR3 is 18 residues long. In DNA form, the CDR3 reads TGTGCCAGCAGCTTGGTAGGCAGGGGGCTCTCTGGGGCCAACGTCCTGACTTTC. Amino acids: CASSLVGRGLSGANVLTF.

This clonotype was seen a handful of times. V is TRBV6-2 or TRBV6-3 and J is TRBJ2-7; D is undetermined. The V end was cut by 5 bases, the J end by 7 bases, with 15 bases between. The CDR3 extends over 13 amino acids. Germline V gives CDR1 MNHEY, CDR2 SVGEGT. In DNA, the CDR3 is TGTGCCAGCAGTCGCCCTATGGGGTTTGAGCAGTACTTC. Amino acid sequence: CASSRPMGFEQYF.

The chain combines TRBV25-1 with TRBJ2-7; 7 bases are shared with TRBD2. The CDR3 totals 15 residues. Looked up from germline, CDR1 is MGHDK and CDR2 is SYGVNS. V lost 5 bases, J lost 7 bases, and 14 bases stayed unmatched. The CDR3 loop reads CASSKPKSGILEQYF. The CDR3 coding sequence is TGTGCCAGCAGTAAACCCAAAAGCGGGATCTTAGAGCAGTACTTC.

This clonotype was recorded many times. The gene calls are TRBV3-1 and TRBJ2-7, with 10 bases matching TRBD1. V shed 4 bases, J shed 0 bases, and the junction held 6 bases outside the gene matches. Per the germline V gene, CDR1 is LGHDT and CDR2 is YNNKEL (reference sequence). CDR3 length equals 16 residues. The CDR3 is CASSRDRGLISYEQYF. The DNA of the CDR3 is TGTGCCAGCAGCCGGGACAGGGGATTAATCTCCTACGAGCAGTACTTC.

The genes are TRBV30 and TRBJ2-1; D tentatively reads TRBD1 or TRBD2 (5 bases each). The CDR3 is made up of 15 amino acids. Germline CDR1 is GTSNPN and CDR2 is SVGIG (reference sequence). V was clipped by 4 bases and J by 8 bases, with 21 bases between them. The CDR3 here is CAWTRSGTTRDEQFF. The CDR3 bases are TGTGCCTGGACCCGATCCGGGACCACGCGGGATGAGCAGTTCTTC.

Ten or more counts support this clonotype. For the CDR3, the DNA is TGTGCCAGCAGTCCACTAGCGCTAAGCTCCTACGAGCAGTACTTC. Translated, it gives CASSPLALSSYEQYF. The chain has TRBV11-2 and TRBJ2-7; TRBD2 matches 7 bases. V lost 6 bases, J lost 0 bases, and 8 bases stayed unmatched. Looked up from germline, CDR1 is SGHAT and CDR2 is FQNNGV. The CDR3 length is 15 residues.

This clonotype was observed at least ten times. The chain employs TRBV24-1 and TRBJ2-5; D is unclear. The CDR3 has 14 residues. CDR1 and CDR2 from the germline V gene are KGHDR and SFDVKD. V was trimmed by 3 bases and J by 0 bases, leaving 7 bases between them. CDR3 DNA sequence: TGTGCCACCAGTGATCGTGGGAACCAAGAGACCCAGTACTTC. This gives the protein CATSDRGNQETQYF.

At least ten counts were recorded for this clonotype. CDR3 sequence (DNA): TGTGCCAGCAGCCGCGCGGGAGGCACGAAGGAGACCCAGTACTTC. It translates to CASSRAGGTKETQYF. This chain uses TRBV3-1 with TRBJ2-5; TRBD2 matches 8 bases. CDR1 is LGHDT, CDR2 YNNKEL, per germline (reference sequence). Losses at the gene ends were 4 bases for V and 5 bases for J; bases not matched to a gene: 9. The CDR3 has 15 amino acids.

The V call is TRBV27, the J call TRBJ1-6; TRBD1 might be the D (5 bases). Trimming took 2 bases from V and 14 from J, leaving 16 bases between them. Germline CDR1 reads MNHEY; CDR2 reads SMNVEV (reference sequence). The CDR3 sequence is 14 residues long. The CDR3 DNA reads TGTGCCAGCAGTTTAATCGGGGCGGTGCGGTCCCTCCACTTT. Amino acids: CASSLIGAVRSLHF.

V gene TRBV6-5 combines with J gene TRBJ1-4; D is unresolved. Trimming took off 0 bases at V and 7 bases at J, with 18 bases between the two ends. This CDR3 contains 17 residues. The germline CDR1 and CDR2 sequences are MNHEY and SVGAGI. The chain's CDR3 is CASSYSRPGSMSEKLFF. DNA of the CDR3: TGTGCCAGCAGTTACTCCCGTCCTGGGTCCATGAGTGAAAAACTGTTTTTT.

The chain is built from TRBV20-1 and TRBJ1-5, with D possibly being TRBD1 (6 bases). Germline CDR1 and CDR2: DFQATT and SNEGSKA (reference sequence). Trimming removed 2 bases from V and 0 bases from J, with 17 bases in between. The CDR3 covers 17 residues. For the CDR3, the DNA is TGCAGTGCTAGACGGGGGCGCGGGGGATATAGCAATCAGCCCCAGCATTTT. Translating it yields CSARRGRGGYSNQPQHF.

The gene calls are TRBV29-1 and TRBJ1-1; D unclear. With 6 bases removed from V and 1 base from J, the gap between germline ends came to 9 bases. Germline CDR1 and CDR2: SQVTM and ANQGSEA. This CDR3 spans 12 amino acids. The CDR3 region is CSVSARNTEAFF. The CDR3 coding sequence is TGCAGCGTCAGCGCTCGGAACACTGAAGCTTTCTTT.

This chain uses TRBV5-6 with TRBJ2-1; possible D gene TRBD2, 5 bases. CDR3 length: 13 amino acids. Trimming removed 7 bases from V and 10 bases from J, with 18 bases in between. The germline CDR1 and CDR2 sequences are SGHDT and YYEEEE. The CDR3 DNA follows: TGTGCCAGCGGCCCCGGGCTAGCAGGCGAGCAGTTCTTC. Its protein product is CASGPGLAGEQFF. Full variable domain (missing parts from reference TRBV5-6 and TRBJ2-1): DAGVTQSPTHLIKTRGQQVTLRCSPKSGHDTVSWYQQALGQGPQFIFQYYEEEERQRGNFPDRFSGHQFPNYSSELNVNALLLGDSALYLCASGPGLAGEQFFGPGTRLTVL.

This clonotype was counted at least ten times. This chain connects TRBV24-1 to TRBJ2-4; 9 bases map to TRBD1. There are 15 residues in the CDR3. Trimming removed 4 bases from V and 6 bases from J; junction bases left unmatched: 6. CDR1 and CDR2 (germline): KGHDR, SFDVKD. In DNA form, the CDR3 reads TGTGCCACCAGTGACAGGACAGGGGCCGGAAACATTCAGTACTTC. This translates into CATSDRTGAGNIQYF.